The clone carrying this T cell receptor (beta chain) was observed a single time. Its target is unknown. Per germline, CDR1 SGHAT and CDR2 FQNNGV. The length of the CDR3 is 14 residues. The V and J ends lost 1 base and 7 bases respectively, with 11 bases between them. These data are taken from a study of stem cell transplantation in POMP-related autoinflammatory disease. At the level of the study: CD8+ T cells were low and CD4+ cells naive-skewed before transplant. Study-wide results and limits: Unique TRB V-J gene pairings were limited in number in patients with PRAID. In patients with PRAID, every analyzed T-cell subset tended to show lower diversity and higher clonality.

Prominent immunodeficiency with autoinflammation defined PRAID. Data came from immunoSEQ multiplex PCR; TCRdb stores just in-frame clones and leaves some out. Among 25,000 to 30,000 clones listed, 75% to 85% were seen once. The chain is built from TRBV11-2 and TRBJ2-1; D gene uncertain. The sequencing here drew on CD4+ T cells from PBMCs, taken before stem cell transplantation. This receptor was obtained from a human donor with POMP-related autoinflammation and immune dysregulation (PRAID). Written as DNA, the CDR3 is TGTGCCAGCAGCTTAGCGCCGAACCCAAATGAGCAGTTCTTC. As protein: CASSLAPNPNEQFF.